Listed here is a single T cell receptor (beta chain). This sample was taken from a study of control samples from healthy donors and cancer patients. Germline values: CDR1 SGHDT, CDR2 YYEEEE. Germline trimming cut 3 bases from V and 5 bases from J; bases unmatched to any gene: 4. The CDR3 is 15 residues long. Generated by immunoSEQ multiplex PCR, the TCRdb table keeps only in-frame clones and is missing some. The table lists 85,000 to 90,000 clones, about 83% of them singletons. The sequenced material came from blood. The chain combines TRBV5-6 with TRBJ1-5, with 11 bases aligning to TRBD1. The source is a woman aged 40 to 49 in good health. This CDR3 is CASSSSDRGHQPQHF. CDR3 coding DNA: TGTGCCAGCAGCTCGTCGGACAGGGGGCATCAGCCCCAGCATTTT.